This entry concerns a single T cell receptor beta chain. These data originate in a study of CD8 T cells in Susac syndrome. The CDR3 spans 16 residues. Germline CDR1 is MNHNY and CDR2 is SVGAGI (reference sequence). Between the trimmed V and J ends, which lost 0 bases and 9 bases, there was a span of 18 bases. A quantity of 0.5 to 1 ug RNA underwent reverse transcription using random hexamers. The method of amplification for TCR beta CDR3 was immunoSEQ multiplex PCR, covering 54 Vbeta and 13 Jbeta. In TCRdb, the immunoSEQ multiplex PCR reads were re-called with MiXCR into one record per CDR3 protein. This sample yields 250,000 to 300,000 distinct CDR3 sequences, of which around 85% are seen a single time; approximately 0.2% belongs to the top ten. The TEMRA cells underwent FACS enrichment, while the CD8+ and CD4+ T cells underwent negative isolation.

The rearrangement links TRBV6-6 to TRBJ1-5; weak D call: TRBD1 (5 bases). This TCR was sampled from a human donor with multiple sclerosis. Sequenced input: CD8+ T cells from PBMCs. Here the CDR3 reads CASSYSPGTPNGPQHF. CDR3 DNA sequence: TGTGCCAGCAGTTACTCCCCCGGGACCCCTAATGGGCCCCAGCATTTT.